This record looks at one T cell receptor (beta chain) sequence and its context. Its cognate antigen is unknown. The germline V gene has CDR1 SEHNR and CDR2 FQNEAQ (reference sequence). This CDR3 comprises 16 residues. V lost 5 bases to trimming and J lost 7 bases; unmatched junction nucleotides: 10. The sample comes from a study of Tregs in tolerant kidney transplant recipients. Findings and caveats of the study: This study did not directly address biological reproducibility.

This table comes from immunoSEQ multiplex PCR, and its TCRdb copy is limited to in-frame clones, with some not included. The table lists about 100,000 clones, around 90% of them singletons. The clonotype was recovered from a human donor who received a combined kidney and bone marrow transplant. The chain is built from TRBV7-9 and TRBJ2-1; 11 nucleotides match TRBD2. The specimen was CD4+ T cells from blood, collected before the transplant. The CDR3, as DNA: TGTGCCAGCAGCCCCCCGGGACTAGCGGCAAAAAATGAGCAGTTCTTC. It yields the protein CASSPPGLAAKNEQFF.